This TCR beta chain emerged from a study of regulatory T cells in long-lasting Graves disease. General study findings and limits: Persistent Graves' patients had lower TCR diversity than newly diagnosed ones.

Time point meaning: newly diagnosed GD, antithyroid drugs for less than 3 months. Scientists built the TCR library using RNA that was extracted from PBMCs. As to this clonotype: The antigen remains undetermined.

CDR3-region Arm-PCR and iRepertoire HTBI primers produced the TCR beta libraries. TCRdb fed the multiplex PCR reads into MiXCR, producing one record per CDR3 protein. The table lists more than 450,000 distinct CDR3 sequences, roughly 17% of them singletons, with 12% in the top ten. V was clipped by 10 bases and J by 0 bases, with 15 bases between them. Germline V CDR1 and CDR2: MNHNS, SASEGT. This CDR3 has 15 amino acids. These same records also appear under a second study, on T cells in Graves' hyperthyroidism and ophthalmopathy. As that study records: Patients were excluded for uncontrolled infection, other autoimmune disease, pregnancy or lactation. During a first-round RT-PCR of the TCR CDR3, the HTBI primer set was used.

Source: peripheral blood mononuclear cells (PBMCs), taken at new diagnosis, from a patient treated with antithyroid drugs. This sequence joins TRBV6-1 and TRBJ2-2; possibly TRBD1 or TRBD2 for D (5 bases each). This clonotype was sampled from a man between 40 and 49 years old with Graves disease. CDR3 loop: CATRQWGANTGELFF. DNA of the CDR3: TGTGCCACCAGACAGTGGGGAGCGAACACCGGGGAGCTGTTTTTT.